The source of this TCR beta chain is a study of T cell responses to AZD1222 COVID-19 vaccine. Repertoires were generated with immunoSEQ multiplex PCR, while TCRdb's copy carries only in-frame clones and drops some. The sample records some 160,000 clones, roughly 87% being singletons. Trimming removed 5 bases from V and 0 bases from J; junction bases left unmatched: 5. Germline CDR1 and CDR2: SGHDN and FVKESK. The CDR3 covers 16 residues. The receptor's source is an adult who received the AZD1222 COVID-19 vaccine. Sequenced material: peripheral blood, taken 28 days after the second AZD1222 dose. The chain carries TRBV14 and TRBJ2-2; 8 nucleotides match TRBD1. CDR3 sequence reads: CASSSRDRTNTGELFF. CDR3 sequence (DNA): TGTGCCAGCAGCTCAAGGGACAGGACGAACACCGGGGAGCTGTTTTTT. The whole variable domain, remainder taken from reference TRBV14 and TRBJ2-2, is EAGVTQFPSHSVIEKGQTVTLRCDPISGHDNLYWYRRVMGKEIKFLLHFVKESKQDESGMPNNRFLAERTGGTYSTLKVQPAELEDSGVYFCASSSRDRTNTGELFFGEGSRLTVL.